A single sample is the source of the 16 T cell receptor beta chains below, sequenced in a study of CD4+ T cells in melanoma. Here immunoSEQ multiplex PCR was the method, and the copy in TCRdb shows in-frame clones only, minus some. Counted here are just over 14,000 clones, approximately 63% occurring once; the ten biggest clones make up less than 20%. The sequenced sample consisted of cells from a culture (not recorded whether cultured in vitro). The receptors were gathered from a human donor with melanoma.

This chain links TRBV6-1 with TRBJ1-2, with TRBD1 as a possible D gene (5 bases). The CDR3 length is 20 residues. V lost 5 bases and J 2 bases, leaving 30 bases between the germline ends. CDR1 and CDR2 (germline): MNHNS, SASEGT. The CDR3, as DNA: TGTGCCAGCAGTAAAGTTCAGGCTACAAACGTTAAAAACAGGAACTATGGCTACACCTTC. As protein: CASSKVQATNVKNRNYGYTF.

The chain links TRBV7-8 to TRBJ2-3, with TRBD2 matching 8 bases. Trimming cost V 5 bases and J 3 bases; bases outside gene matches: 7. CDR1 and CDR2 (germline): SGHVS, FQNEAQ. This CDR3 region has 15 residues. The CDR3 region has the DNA TGTGCCAGCAGCCGCCGACTAGCGCAGACAGATACGCAGTATTTT. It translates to CASSRRLAQTDTQYF.

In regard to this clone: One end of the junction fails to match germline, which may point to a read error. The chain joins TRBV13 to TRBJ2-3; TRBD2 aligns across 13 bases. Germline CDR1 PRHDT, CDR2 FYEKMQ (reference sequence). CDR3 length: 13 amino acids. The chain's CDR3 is CASSLERTSGGIF. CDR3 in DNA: TGTGCCAGCAGCTTAGAGCGGACTAGCGGGGGTATTTTT.

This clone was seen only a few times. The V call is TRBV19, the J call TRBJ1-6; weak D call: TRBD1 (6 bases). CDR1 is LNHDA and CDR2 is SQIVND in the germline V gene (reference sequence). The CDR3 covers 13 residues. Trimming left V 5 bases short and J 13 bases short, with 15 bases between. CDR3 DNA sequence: TGTGCCAGTAGTCCCCGACAGGATCTCCCCCTCCACTTT. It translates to CASSPRQDLPLHF.

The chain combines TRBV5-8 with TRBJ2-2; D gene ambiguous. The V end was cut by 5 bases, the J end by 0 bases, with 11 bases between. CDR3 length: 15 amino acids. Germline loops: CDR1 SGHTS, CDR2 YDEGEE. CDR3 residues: CASRGRQTNTGELFF. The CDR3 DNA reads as TGTGCCAGCAGAGGACGACAAACGAACACCGGGGAGCTGTTTTTT.

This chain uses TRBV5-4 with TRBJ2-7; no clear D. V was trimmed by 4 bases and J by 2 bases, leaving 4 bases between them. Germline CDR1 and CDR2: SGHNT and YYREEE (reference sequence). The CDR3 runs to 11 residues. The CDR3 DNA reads TGTGCCAGCAGCCGGACCTACGAGCAGTACTTC. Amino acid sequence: CASSRTYEQYF.

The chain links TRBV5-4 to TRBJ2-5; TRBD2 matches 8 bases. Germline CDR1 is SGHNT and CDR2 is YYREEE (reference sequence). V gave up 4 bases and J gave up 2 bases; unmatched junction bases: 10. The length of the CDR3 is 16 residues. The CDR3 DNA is TGTGCCAGCAGCACGGGGCCACTAGCGGCGCAAGAGACCCAGTACTTC. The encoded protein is CASSTGPLAAQETQYF.

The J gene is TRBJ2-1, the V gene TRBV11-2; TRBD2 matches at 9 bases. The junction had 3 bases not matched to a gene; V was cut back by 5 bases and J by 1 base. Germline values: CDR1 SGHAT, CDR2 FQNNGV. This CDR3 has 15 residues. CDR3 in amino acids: CASSPGLASYNEQFF. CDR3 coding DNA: TGTGCCAGCAGCCCTGGACTAGCGTCCTACAATGAGCAGTTCTTC.

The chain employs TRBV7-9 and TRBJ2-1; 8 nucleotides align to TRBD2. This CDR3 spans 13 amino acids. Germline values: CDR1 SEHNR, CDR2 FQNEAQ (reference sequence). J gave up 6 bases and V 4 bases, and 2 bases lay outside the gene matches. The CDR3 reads CASSSGLANEQFF. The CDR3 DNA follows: TGTGCCAGCAGCTCCGGACTAGCCAATGAGCAGTTCTTC. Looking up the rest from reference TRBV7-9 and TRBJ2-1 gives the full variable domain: DTGVSQNPRHKITKRGQNVTFRCDPISEHNRLYWYRQTLGQGPEFLTYFQNEAQLEKSRLLSDRFSAERPKGSFSTLEIQRTEQGDSAMYLCASSSGLANEQFFGPGTRLTVL.

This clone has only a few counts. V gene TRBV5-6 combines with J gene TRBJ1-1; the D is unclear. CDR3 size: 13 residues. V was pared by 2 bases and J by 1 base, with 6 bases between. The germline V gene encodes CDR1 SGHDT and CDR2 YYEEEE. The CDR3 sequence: CASSLPRNTEAFF. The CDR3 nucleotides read TGTGCCAGCAGCTTACCCAGGAACACTGAAGCTTTCTTT.

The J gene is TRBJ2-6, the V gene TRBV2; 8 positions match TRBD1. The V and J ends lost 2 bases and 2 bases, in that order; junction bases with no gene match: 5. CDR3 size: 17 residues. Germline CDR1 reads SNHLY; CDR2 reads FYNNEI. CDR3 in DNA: TGTGCCAGCAGTGAAACGGACAGGGCACCTGGGGCCAACGTCCTGACTTTC. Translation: CASSETDRAPGANVLTF.

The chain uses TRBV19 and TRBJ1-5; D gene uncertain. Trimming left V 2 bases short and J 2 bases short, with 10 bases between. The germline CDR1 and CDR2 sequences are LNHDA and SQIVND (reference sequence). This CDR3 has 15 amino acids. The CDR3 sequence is CASSIFGRGNQPQHF. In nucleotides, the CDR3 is TGTGCCAGTAGTATATTCGGGAGGGGCAATCAGCCCCAGCATTTT.

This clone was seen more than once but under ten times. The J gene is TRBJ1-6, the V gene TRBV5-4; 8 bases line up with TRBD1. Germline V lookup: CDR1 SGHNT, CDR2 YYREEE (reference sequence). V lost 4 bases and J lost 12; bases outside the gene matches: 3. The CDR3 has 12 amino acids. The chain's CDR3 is CASSGQGGPLHF. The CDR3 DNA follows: TGTGCCAGCAGCGGACAGGGAGGACCCCTCCACTTT.

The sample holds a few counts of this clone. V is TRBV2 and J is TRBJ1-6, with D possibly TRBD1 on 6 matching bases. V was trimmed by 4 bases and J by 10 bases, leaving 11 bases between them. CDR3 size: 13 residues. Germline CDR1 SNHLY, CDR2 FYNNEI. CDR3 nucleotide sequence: TGTGCCAGCAGTGTCGTCAGGGGCTCACCCCTCCACTTT. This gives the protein CASSVVRGSPLHF.

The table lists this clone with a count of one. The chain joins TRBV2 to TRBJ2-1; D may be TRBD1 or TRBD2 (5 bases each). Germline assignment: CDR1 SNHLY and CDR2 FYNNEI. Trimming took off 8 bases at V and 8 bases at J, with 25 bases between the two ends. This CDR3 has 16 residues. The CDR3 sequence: CASEQPLRDVNYEQFF. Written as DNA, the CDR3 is TGTGCCAGCGAGCAACCCCTCCGGGACGTTAACTATGAGCAGTTCTTC.

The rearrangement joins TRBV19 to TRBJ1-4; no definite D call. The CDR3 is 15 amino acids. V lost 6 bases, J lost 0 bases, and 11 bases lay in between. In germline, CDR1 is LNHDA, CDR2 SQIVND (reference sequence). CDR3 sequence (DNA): TGTGCCAGTAGCGATACCGGTGCAACTAATGAAAAACTGTTTTTT. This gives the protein CASSDTGATNEKLFF.